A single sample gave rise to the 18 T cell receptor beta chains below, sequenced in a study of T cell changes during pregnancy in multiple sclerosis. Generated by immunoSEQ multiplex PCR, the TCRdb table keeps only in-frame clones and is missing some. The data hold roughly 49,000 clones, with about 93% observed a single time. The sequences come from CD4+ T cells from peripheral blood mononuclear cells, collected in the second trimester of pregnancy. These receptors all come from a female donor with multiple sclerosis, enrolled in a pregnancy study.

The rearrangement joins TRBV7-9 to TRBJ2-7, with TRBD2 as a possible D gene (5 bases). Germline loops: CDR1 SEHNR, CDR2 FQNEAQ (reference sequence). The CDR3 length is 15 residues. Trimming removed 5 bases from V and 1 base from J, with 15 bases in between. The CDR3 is CASSQTSGGSYEQYF. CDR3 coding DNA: TGTGCCAGCAGCCAGACATCGGGCGGGTCCTACGAGCAGTACTTC.

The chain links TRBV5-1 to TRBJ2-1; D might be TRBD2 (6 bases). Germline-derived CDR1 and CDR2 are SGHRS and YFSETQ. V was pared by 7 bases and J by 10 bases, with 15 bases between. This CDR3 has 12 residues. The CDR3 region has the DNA TGCGCCAGCTTTAATCCGGGGGAGGAGCAGTTCTTC. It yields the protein CASFNPGEEQFF. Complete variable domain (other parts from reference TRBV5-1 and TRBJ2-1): KAGVTQTPRYLIKTRGQQVTLSCSPISGHRSVSWYQQTPGQGLQFLFEYFSETQRNKGNFPGRFSGRQFSNSRSEMNVSTLELGDSALYLCASFNPGEEQFFGPGTRLTVL.

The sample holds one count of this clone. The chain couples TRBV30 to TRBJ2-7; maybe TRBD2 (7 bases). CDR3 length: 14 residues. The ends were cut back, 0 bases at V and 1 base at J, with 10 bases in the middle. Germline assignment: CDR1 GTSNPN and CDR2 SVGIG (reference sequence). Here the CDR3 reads CAWSVGGLSYEQYF. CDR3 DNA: TGTGCCTGGAGTGTCGGGGGGCTTTCCTACGAGCAGTACTTC. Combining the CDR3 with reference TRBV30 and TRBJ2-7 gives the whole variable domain SQTIHQWPATLVQPVGSPLSLECTVEGTSNPNLYWYRQAAGRGLQLLFYSVGIGQISSEVPQNLSASRPQDRQFILSSKKLLLSDSGFYLCAWSVGGLSYEQYFGPGTRLTVT.

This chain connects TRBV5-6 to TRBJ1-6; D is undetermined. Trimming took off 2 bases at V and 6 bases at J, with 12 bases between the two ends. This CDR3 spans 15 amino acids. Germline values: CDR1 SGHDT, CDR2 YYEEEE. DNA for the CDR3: TGTGCCAGCAGCTTTTTTGCGTCGAGTAATTCACCCCTCCACTTT. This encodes CASSFFASSNSPLHF.

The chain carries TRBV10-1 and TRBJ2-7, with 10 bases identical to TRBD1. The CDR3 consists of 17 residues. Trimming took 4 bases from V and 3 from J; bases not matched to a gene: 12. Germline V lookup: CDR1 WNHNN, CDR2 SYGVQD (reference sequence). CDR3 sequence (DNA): TGCGCCAGCAGTGGGGGGACCATGACAGGGGGCTACTACGAGCAGTACTTC. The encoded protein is CASSGGTMTGGYYEQYF.

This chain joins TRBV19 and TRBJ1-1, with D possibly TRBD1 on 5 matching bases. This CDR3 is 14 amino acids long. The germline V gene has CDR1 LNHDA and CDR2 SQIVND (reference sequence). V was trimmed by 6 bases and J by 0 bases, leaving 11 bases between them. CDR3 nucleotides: TGTGCCAGTAGCATCGTAGGGGTGAACACTGAAGCTTTCTTT. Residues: CASSIVGVNTEAFF.

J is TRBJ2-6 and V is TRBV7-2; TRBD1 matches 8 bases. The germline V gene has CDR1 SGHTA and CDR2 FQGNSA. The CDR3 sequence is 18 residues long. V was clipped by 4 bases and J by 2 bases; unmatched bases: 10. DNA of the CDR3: TGTGCCAGCAGCTCGGGAGACAGGGGCAAGGCTGGGGCCAACGTCCTGACTTTC. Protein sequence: CASSSGDRGKAGANVLTF. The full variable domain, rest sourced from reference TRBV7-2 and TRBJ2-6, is GAGVSQSPSNKVTEKGKDVELRCDPISGHTALYWYRQSLGQGLEFLIYFQGNSAPDKSGLPSDRFSAERTGGSVSTLTIQRTQQEDSAVYLCASSSGDRGKAGANVLTFGAGSRLTVL.

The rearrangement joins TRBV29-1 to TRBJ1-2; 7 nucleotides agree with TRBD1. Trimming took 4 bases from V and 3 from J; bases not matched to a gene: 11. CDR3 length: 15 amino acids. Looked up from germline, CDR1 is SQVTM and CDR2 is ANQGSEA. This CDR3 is CSVVPRDRRHYGYTF. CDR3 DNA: TGCAGCGTTGTGCCCCGGGACAGAAGACACTATGGCTACACCTTC.

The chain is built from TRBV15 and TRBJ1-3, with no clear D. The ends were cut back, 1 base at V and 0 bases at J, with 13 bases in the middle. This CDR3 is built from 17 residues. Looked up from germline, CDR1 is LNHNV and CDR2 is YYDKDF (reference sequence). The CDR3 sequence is CATSRGSGVSSGNTIYF. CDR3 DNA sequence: TGTGCCACCAGCAGAGGTTCGGGTGTAAGCTCTGGAAACACCATATATTTT.

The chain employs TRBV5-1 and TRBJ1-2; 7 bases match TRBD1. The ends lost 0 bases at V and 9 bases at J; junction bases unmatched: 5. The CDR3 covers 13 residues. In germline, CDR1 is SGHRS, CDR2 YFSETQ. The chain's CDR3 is CASSLETGFRYTF. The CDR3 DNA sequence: TGCGCCAGCAGCTTGGAGACAGGGTTTCGCTACACCTTC.

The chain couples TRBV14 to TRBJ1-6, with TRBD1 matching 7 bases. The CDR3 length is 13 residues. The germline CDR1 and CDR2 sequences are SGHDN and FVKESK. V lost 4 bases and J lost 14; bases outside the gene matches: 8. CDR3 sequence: CASSLGQDGALHF. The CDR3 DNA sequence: TGTGCCAGCAGCCTCGGACAGGACGGAGCCCTCCACTTT.

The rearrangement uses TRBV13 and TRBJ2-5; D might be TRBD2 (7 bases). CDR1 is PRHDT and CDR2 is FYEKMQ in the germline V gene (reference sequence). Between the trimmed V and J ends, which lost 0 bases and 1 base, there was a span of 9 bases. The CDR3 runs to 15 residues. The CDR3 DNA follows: TGTGCCAGCAGCTTAGGTCGGGGGGCCCAAGAGACCCAGTACTTC. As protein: CASSLGRGAQETQYF.

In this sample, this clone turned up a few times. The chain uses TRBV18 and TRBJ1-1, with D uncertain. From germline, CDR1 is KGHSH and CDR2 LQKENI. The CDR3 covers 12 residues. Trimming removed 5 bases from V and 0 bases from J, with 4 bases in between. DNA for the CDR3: TGTGCCAGCTCAACGGTGAACACTGAAGCTTTCTTT. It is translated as CASSTVNTEAFF.

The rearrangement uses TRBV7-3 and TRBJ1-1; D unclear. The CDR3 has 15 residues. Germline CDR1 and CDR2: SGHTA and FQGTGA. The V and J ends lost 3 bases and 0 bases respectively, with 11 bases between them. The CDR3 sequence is CASSLVHDMNTEAFF. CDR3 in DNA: TGTGCCAGCAGCTTGGTACACGACATGAACACTGAAGCTTTCTTT.

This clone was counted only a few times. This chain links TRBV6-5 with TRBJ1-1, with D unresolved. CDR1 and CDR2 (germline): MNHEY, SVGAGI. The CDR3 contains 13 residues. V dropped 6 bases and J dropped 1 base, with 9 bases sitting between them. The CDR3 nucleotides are TGTGCCAGCAGCTCCCCCGGGAACACTGAAGCTTTCTTT. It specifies CASSSPGNTEAFF.

DNA for the CDR3: TGTGCCAGTAGCCTTCTACAGGGTGTGCAGTTCTTC. It is translated as CASSLLQGVQFF. The chain is built from TRBV19 and TRBJ2-1; D might be TRBD1 (6 bases). Trimming shortened V by 6 bases and J by 12 bases, and 15 bases separated the two germline ends. The CDR3 is 12 residues long. Per germline, CDR1 LNHDA and CDR2 SQIVND (reference sequence).

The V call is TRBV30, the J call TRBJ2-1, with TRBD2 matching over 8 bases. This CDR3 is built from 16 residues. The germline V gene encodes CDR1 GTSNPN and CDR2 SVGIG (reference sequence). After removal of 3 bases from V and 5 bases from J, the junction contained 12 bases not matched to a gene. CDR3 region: CAWSVLAGGLHNEQFF. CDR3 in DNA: TGTGCCTGGAGCGTCCTAGCGGGTGGACTCCACAATGAGCAGTTCTTC.

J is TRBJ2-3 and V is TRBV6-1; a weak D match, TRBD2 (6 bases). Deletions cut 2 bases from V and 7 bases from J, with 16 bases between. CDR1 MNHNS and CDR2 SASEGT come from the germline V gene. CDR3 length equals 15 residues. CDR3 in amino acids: CASSEFETRVNTQYF. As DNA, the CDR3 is TGTGCCAGCAGTGAATTTGAGACTAGAGTGAATACGCAGTATTTT.